The rows below give T cell receptor beta chains drawn from one sample of a study of tumor and adjacent non-tumor tissue in lung cancer. In TCRdb, the multiplex PCR reads were re-called with MiXCR into one record per CDR3 protein. Of 40,000 to 50,000 distinct CDR3 sequences in the sample, roughly 60% were seen once. Sequencing was done on a sample of distant non-tumor lung tissue. The receptors derive from a woman between 70 and 85 years old with non-small cell lung cancer. The CDR3 runs from the conserved cysteine through the conserved F or W. The order of the fields is V gene, J gene, CDR3 protein.

TRBV12-3/TRBV12-4,TRBJ2-3,CASEIGRSADTQYF
TRBV28,TRBJ1-4,CASSLLTGSKEKLFF
TRBV4-2,TRBJ2-2,CASSQGWATNTREVFF
TRBV30,TRBJ1-1,CALSVGVGRTTEVFF
TRBV29-1,TRBJ2-7,CSVDRQGTSGSYVQYF
TRBV19,TRBJ1-1,CASLLSWDTEAFF
TRBV4-1,TRBJ2-1,CASSHDLGLAVTHNEQFF
TRBV29-1,TRBJ2-5,CSVDPVRGGLETQYF
TRBV20-1,TRBJ2-7,CSARGTVYSHEQYF
TRBV11-1,TRBJ1-1,CASSQGRAYEALF
TRBV28,TRBJ1-5,CVSRPRSTGGGQPQHF
TRBV11-1,TRBJ1-3,CANSLSIYGITIYF
TRBV29-1,TRBJ1-4,CSVEDTGGVSEKLFF
TRBV6-5,TRBJ2-6,CASRPPGANVLTF
TRBV6-1,TRBJ2-2,CVSSGRGGRTTGELFF
TRBV20-1,TRBJ1-1,CSAKPDTYTVAFF
TRBV10-3,TRBJ1-2,CAISEYSGSNGYTF
TRBV6-1,TRBJ2-7,CTSSEGTGGPYEQYF
TRBV7-9,TRBJ2-7,CASSLGYNSYEQYF
TRBV5-6,TRBJ1-1,CTSSLDLTNTEAFF
TRBV10-3,TRBJ2-5,CAISEVSGRSGRGSQETQYF
TRBV6-5,TRBJ2-1,CASCPGGGDDNKQFF
TRBV11-1,TRBJ2-7,CASSFEAGQYERYF
TRBV12-3/TRBV12-4,TRBJ2-4,CTSSLVVGGGNIQCF
TRBV5-1,TRBJ2-5,CASSLGYRGETQYF
TRBV4-1,TRBJ1-1,CASSQVDQGVDAEASF
TRBV6-1,TRBJ2-5,CASSDPGASGRETHYF
TRBV29-1,TRBJ2-3,CSAVVAGEAGITDTQYF
TRBV28,TRBJ2-1,CASAGGIAYNEQFF
TRBV5-8,TRBJ2-1,CASVNRGVYNEQFF
TRBV4-1,TRBJ2-1,CASTRASGSSYNEQFF
TRBV20-1,TRBJ2-3,CSASTAAGVGVTQYF
TRBV28,TRBJ2-3,CAGSLNGPATQYF
TRBV4-1,TRBJ1-5,CASSQKEGGQGKGGQSQHF
TRBV6-5,TRBJ2-7,CASSATSVSFYEQYF
TRBV5-1,TRBJ2-1,CASSWRLTGGYNEQFF
TRBV29-1,TRBJ2-1,CSCDEVGDNAYNEHFF
TRBV5-5,TRBJ1-5,CASSSERARGQPQHF
TRBV28,TRBJ1-1,CASSLNPPMSIEAFF
TRBV6-1,TRBJ1-5,CTSSLQGRQPQHF
TRBV10-3,TRBJ1-1,CAINPPDRSGALF
TRBV5-1,TRBJ2-1,CASSLVNEQLF
TRBV7-9,TRBJ2-2,CPSSITGELLF